A single T cell receptor beta chain is shown here with its context. Its antigen remains unidentified. The data were obtained in a study of T cell responses to AZD1222 COVID-19 vaccine. Study overall: Combined were second doses at about 4 or about 12 weeks. Study findings and constraints: Among AZD1222 vaccinees, only six were seropositive at baseline. Repertoires were obtained only post-peak T cell response.

TCRdb's table, derived via immunoSEQ multiplex PCR, lists solely in-frame clones and lacks some. This sample carries 150,000 to 200,000 clones, 90% to 95% of them seen once, and the ten largest clones take around 2.3%. The TCR was taken from an adult in good health. This sample comprised peripheral blood, obtained on day 0 of AZD1222 vaccination.

Here the CDR3 reads CASTDSNYGYTF. The CDR3 DNA follows: TGTGCCAGCACGGACAGCAACTATGGCTACACCTTC. The chain couples TRBV25-1 to TRBJ1-2; possible D gene TRBD1, 6 bases. Trimming left V 7 bases short and J 2 bases short, with 8 bases between. Germline lookup yields CDR1 MGHDK and CDR2 SYGVNS. The CDR3 loop spans 12 amino acids.